This T cell receptor (beta chain) comes out of a study of T cells in Graves' hyperthyroidism and ophthalmopathy. Looking at the study overall: Peripheral blood sampling occurred at initial diagnosis, before any treatment. Study-wide results and caveats: Most clonotypes that expanded in the thyroid above 0.001 also showed up in blood. The model anticipated ophthalmopathy a median about six months pre-onset.

Graves' hyperthyroidism is called stable when ophthalmopathy does not progress within 18 months. Germline CDR1 is SGDLS and CDR2 is YYNGEE. J gave up 0 bases and V 3 bases, and 7 bases lay outside the gene matches. The CDR3 is 18 amino acids. Concerning this clonotype: As yet, its antigen is unknown.

RNA transcripts gave rise to amplified TCR beta CDR3 regions. Using the HTBI primer set, a first-round RT-PCR was run on the TCR CDR3. TCRdb fed the multiplex PCR reads into MiXCR, producing one record per CDR3 protein. The sample shows approximately 630,000 distinct CDR3 sequences, 16% of them seen only once. The chain has TRBV9 and TRBJ2-2, with 11 bases fitting TRBD2. What was sequenced was blood. The receptor comes from a young woman with Graves' hyperthyroidism. Here the CDR3 reads CASSASPGLAANTGELFF. The CDR3 DNA reads TGTGCCAGCAGCGCCTCACCGGGACTAGCGGCGAACACCGGGGAGCTGTTTTTT.